The 23 T cell receptor beta chains below all came from one sample that was sequenced in a study of blood T cells in healthy people across ages. Alongside a J-beta primer mix, a sample-barcoded 5' primer served in a second PCR lasting roughly 6 to 11 cycles. TCRdb reprocessed the 5' RACE reads via MiXCR and lists one record per CDR3 protein. The table includes roughly 700,000 distinct CDR3 sequences, approximately 50% detected once. The sample was blood. The receptors come from a woman aged 55-70 years in good health.

This chain joins TRBV10-3 and TRBJ2-1; D is unclear. V dropped 7 bases and J dropped 10 bases, with 17 bases sitting between them. The germline V gene has CDR1 ENHRY and CDR2 SYGVKD. The CDR3 consists of 13 residues. This chain's CDR3 is CAITVGPLAEQFF. The CDR3 nucleotides are TGTGCCATCACGGTAGGTCCCCTGGCGGAGCAGTTCTTC.

In its sample, this clonotype was seen once. The chain recombines TRBV5-6 with TRBJ2-5, with D perhaps being TRBD1 or TRBD2 (6 bases each). Trimming stripped 0 bases from V and 11 bases from J, with 23 bases between. Germline CDR1 is SGHDT and CDR2 is YYEEEE. The CDR3 runs to 16 residues. The CDR3 loop is CASSLGGGSLRGEQYF. As DNA, the CDR3 is TGTGCCAGCAGCTTGGGTGGGGGGAGCCTCAGGGGAGAGCAGTACTTC.

The count of this clonotype is one. The rearrangement uses TRBV6-1 and TRBJ2-3; 8 bases match TRBD1. Germline CDR1 MNHNS, CDR2 SASEGT. V gave up 5 bases and J gave up 0 bases; unmatched junction bases: 10. This CDR3 is built from 17 residues. DNA for the CDR3: TGTGCCAGCAGTCCGGACAGGGCCCTTACTAGCACAGATACGCAGTATTTT. The encoded protein is CASSPDRALTSTDTQYF.

The chain recombines TRBV7-8 with TRBJ2-7, with no clear D. This CDR3 comprises 13 residues. Germline V gene lookup returns CDR1 SGHVS and CDR2 FQNEAQ. The germline V and J ends were trimmed by 5 bases and 3 bases, with 11 bases remaining between them. The CDR3 protein is CASSVVGDYEQYF. DNA of the CDR3: TGTGCCAGCAGCGTAGTTGGGGACTACGAGCAGTACTTC.

The CDR3: CASSGQLETQYF. The CDR3, as DNA: TGTGCCAGCAGTGGACAATTGGAGACCCAGTACTTC. The chain employs TRBV2 and TRBJ2-5; no clear D gene. Germline assignment: CDR1 SNHLY and CDR2 FYNNEI. The CDR3 length is 12 residues. V was cut by 4 bases and J by 5 bases, with 8 bases left in between.

This chain joins TRBV15 and TRBJ2-7; 11 nucleotides line up with TRBD1. V lost 5 bases and J lost 2; bases outside the gene matches: 5. The CDR3 runs 15 residues. CDR1 and CDR2 (germline): LNHNV, YYDKDF (reference sequence). This CDR3 is CATSPWDRGTYEQYF. In DNA form, the CDR3 reads TGTGCCACCAGCCCGTGGGACAGGGGGACCTACGAGCAGTACTTC.

The V call is TRBV14, the J call TRBJ2-2; 9 bases match TRBD2. With 6 bases clipped from V and 4 bases from J, the junction kept 6 bases outside the gene matches. The germline V gene encodes CDR1 SGHDN and CDR2 FVKESK. The CDR3 is 15 amino acids. CDR3 amino acids: CASRKRGAATGELFF. The CDR3 nucleotides read TGTGCCAGCAGAAAGCGGGGGGCGGCCACCGGGGAGCTGTTTTTT.

This clonotype was counted ten times or more. The chain employs TRBV6-2 or TRBV6-3 and TRBJ1-2, with D uncertain. This CDR3 is 13 amino acids long. The germline V gene has CDR1 MNHEY and CDR2 SVGEGT. Between the trimmed V and J ends, which lost 6 bases and 0 bases, there was a span of 8 bases. The CDR3 spells CASSYKANYGYTF. In DNA, the CDR3 is TGTGCCAGCAGCTATAAAGCTAACTATGGCTACACCTTC.

The rearrangement joins TRBV19 to TRBJ1-1, with D perhaps matching TRBD1 (6 bases). Between the trimmed V and J ends, which lost 3 bases and 0 bases, there was a span of 23 bases. Germline V gene lookup returns CDR1 LNHDA and CDR2 SQIVND (reference sequence). The CDR3 extends over 19 amino acids. This CDR3 reads CASSIRDTSLILMNTEAFF. The CDR3 nucleotides read TGTGCCAGTAGTATCCGGGACACCTCCTTAATCCTCATGAACACTGAAGCTTTCTTT.

The J gene is TRBJ2-1, the V gene TRBV20-1; 9 nucleotides align to TRBD1. The last part of the DNA fits TRBJ2-7 better; the J call may be wrong. This CDR3 spans 13 amino acids. CDR1 DFQATT and CDR2 SNEGSKA come from the germline V gene (reference sequence). Here the CDR3 DNA reads TGCAGTGCACAGGGGGCTCCGAACAATGAGCAGTACTTC. It is translated as CSAQGAPNNEQYF.

This clonotype was observed a few times. The J gene is TRBJ2-7, the V gene TRBV2, with D unclear. The CDR3 sequence is 13 residues long. Germline CDR1 is SNHLY and CDR2 is FYNNEI. V was cut by 6 bases and J by 2 bases, with 11 bases left in between. Here the CDR3 reads CASRVVQPYEQYF. The CDR3 nucleotides are TGTGCCAGCAGGGTAGTTCAACCCTACGAGCAGTACTTC.

This clonotype has ten or more counts. The rearrangement joins TRBV5-1 to TRBJ1-1, with D maybe TRBD1 (5 bases). Deletions cut 4 bases from V and 1 base from J, with 11 bases between. Per the germline V gene, CDR1 is SGHRS and CDR2 is YFSETQ. This CDR3 is built from 14 residues. In nucleotides, the CDR3 is TGCGCCAGCAGCCGAATGACAGCGAACACTGAAGCTTTCTTT. This translates into CASSRMTANTEAFF.

CDR3 nucleotides: TGTGCCAGCAGTTTAATGGGGTACTCCTACGAGCAGTACTTC. Translated: CASSLMGYSYEQYF. The V gene is TRBV12-3 or TRBV12-4, the J gene TRBJ2-5, with unresolved D. Judging by the DNA end, TRBJ2-7 fits better; the J call may be wrong. This CDR3 spans 14 amino acids.

The chain carries TRBV10-3 and TRBJ2-5; no clear D. The V end was cut by 3 bases, the J end by 3 bases, with 8 bases between. Germline CDR1 and CDR2: ENHRY and SYGVKD. The CDR3 spans 13 residues. The DNA for the CDR3 is TGTGCCATCAGTGAAAGATGGGAAGAGACCCAGTACTTC. Translation gives CAISERWEETQYF.

This clonotype has a count of ten or more. A read error may account for a junction end that differs from germline. The chain employs TRBV5-1 and TRBJ2-1, with D possibly matching TRBD2 (6 bases). The length of the CDR3 is 14 residues. CDR1 is SGHRS, CDR2 YFSETQ, per germline. CDR3: CASSRDSSYNEQFF. The DNA for the CDR3 is TGTGCCAGCAGCCGGGACTCCTCCTACAATGAGCAGTTCTTC.

This clonotype has a count of ten or more. The CDR3, as DNA: TGCAGCGTTGATGGGACCTACAATGAGCAGTTCTTC. This encodes CSVDGTYNEQFF. The chain is built from TRBV29-1 and TRBJ2-1; D is unresolved. The V and J ends lost 3 bases and 2 bases respectively, with 5 bases between them. CDR1 is SQVTM, CDR2 ANQGSEA, per germline. The CDR3 runs to 12 residues.

Worth noting for this clonotype: A single base separates this from a much larger clone, so it may be a read error. CDR3 nucleotide sequence: TGCAGCGGTGAAGGGGGCTATGGCTACACCTTC. Translation: CSGEGGYGYTF. The rearrangement links TRBV29-1 to TRBJ1-2, with D possibly matching TRBD1 (6 bases). The CDR3 has 11 residues. From germline, CDR1 is SQVTM and CDR2 ANQGSEA. The variable domain in full, completed from reference TRBV29-1 and TRBJ1-2, reads SAVISQKPSRDICQRGTSLTIQCQVDSQVTMMFWYRQQPGQSLTLIATANQGSEATYESGFVIDKFPISRPNLTFSTLTVSNMSPEDSSIYLCSGEGGYGYTFGSGTRLTVV.

CDR3: CSAQGDGAYEQYF. CDR3 sequence (DNA): TGCAGCGCTCAGGGGGATGGGGCCTACGAGCAGTACTTC. The J gene is TRBJ2-7, the V gene TRBV29-1; 7 bases are shared with TRBD1. V shed 7 bases and J 2 bases; nucleotides not matched to a gene: 8. The V gene's germline CDR1 is SQVTM and CDR2 ANQGSEA. The CDR3 contains 13 residues.

The J gene is TRBJ1-4, the V gene TRBV2; D gene ambiguous. The CDR3 spans 18 residues. Germline V gene sequence: CDR1 SNHLY, CDR2 FYNNEI. V gave up 0 bases and J gave up 2 bases, with 16 bases separating them. The DNA for the CDR3 is TGTGCCAGCAGTGAAGCAGGTTCCGGACCCCGTACTAATGAAAAACTGTTTTTT. Translation: CASSEAGSGPRTNEKLFF.

This clonotype was seen ten or more times. The chain combines TRBV20-1 with TRBJ2-5, with D perhaps assigned TRBD1 or TRBD2 (5 bases each). The CDR3 has 13 residues. Germline-derived CDR1 and CDR2 are DFQATT and SNEGSKA (reference sequence). Trimming took off 0 bases at V and 5 bases at J, with 10 bases between the two ends. DNA of the CDR3: TGCAGTGCTAGAGATTCGGGGCAGGAGACCCAGTACTTC. Protein: CSARDSGQETQYF.

The table lists this clonotype with a count of one. The rearrangement joins TRBV10-3 to TRBJ2-2; the match to TRBD1 covers 7 bases. Trimming removed 6 bases from V and 3 bases from J; junction bases left unmatched: 4. Germline assignment: CDR1 ENHRY and CDR2 SYGVKD. This CDR3 is 14 amino acids long. This CDR3 reads CAIRTGTDTGELFF. CDR3 nucleotides: TGTGCCATCAGGACCGGGACAGACACCGGGGAGCTGTTTTTT.

This chain connects TRBV4-3 to TRBJ1-4; D is possibly TRBD1 (6 bases). CDR3 length: 16 amino acids. Germline-derived CDR1 and CDR2 are LGHNA and YSLEER. V lost 0 bases to trimming and J lost 11 bases, with 19 bases between them. DNA for the CDR3: TGCGCCAGCAGCCAAGATTACAAAAGGACAGCGAGTAAACTGTTTTTT. Translation: CASSQDYKRTASKLFF.

The chain recombines TRBV4-2 with TRBJ2-1; D unresolved. CDR3 length: 12 residues. V gave up 1 base and J gave up 6 bases, with 4 bases separating them. Per germline, CDR1 LGHNA and CDR2 YNFKEQ. The CDR3 region is CASSQGVNEQFF. The DNA of the CDR3 is TGTGCCAGCAGCCAAGGGGTCAATGAGCAGTTCTTC.